These 26 T cell receptor beta chains were all obtained from the same sample, sequenced in a study of T cell repertoires in cytomegalovirus infection. TCRdb called the reads again in MiXCR, with one record for every CDR3 protein. The data show approximately 73,000 distinct CDR3 sequences, roughly 39% seen once. Their cognate antigens are unknown. The sequenced sample was CD8+ T cells from cultured PBMCs, obtained from culture after CMV antigen stimulation. These receptor sequences come from a human donor in good health (CMV status not recorded). Some clones in this sample may be carry-over from other donors' samples.

This clonotype was observed a few times. V gene TRBV7-2 combines with J gene TRBJ2-1; TRBD1 matches at 7 bases. Germline V gene sequence: CDR1 SGHTA, CDR2 FQGNSA. This CDR3 is 13 amino acids long. V was pared by 1 base and J by 9 bases, with 3 bases of the junction left unmatched. DNA of the CDR3: TGTGCCAGCAGCTTAGAGGGGGCCAGTGAGCAGTTCTTC. It is translated as CASSLEGASEQFF.

The V call is TRBV4-1, the J call TRBJ1-1; D gene uncertain. Trimming pared 2 bases from V and 1 base from J, leaving 5 bases between. In germline, CDR1 is MGHRA, CDR2 YSYEKL. This CDR3 is 13 amino acids long. CDR3 DNA: TGCGCCAGCAGCCAACAGCCGAACACTGAAGCTTTCTTT. It specifies CASSQQPNTEAFF.

This clonotype was seen ten or more times. The rearrangement joins TRBV7-2 to TRBJ1-2, with 11 bases that match TRBD1. This CDR3 is built from 17 residues. CDR1 and CDR2 (germline): SGHTA, FQGNSA. V trimming: 5 bases; J trimming: 1 base; junction bases outside the gene matches: 9. The CDR3 spells CASSPTGGQGVNYGYTF. For the CDR3, the DNA is TGTGCCAGCAGCCCTACGGGGGGACAGGGGGTTAACTATGGCTACACCTTC.

The rearrangement uses TRBV7-8 and TRBJ2-7; D call uncertain. The CDR3 length is 14 residues. Germline CDR1 SGHVS, CDR2 FQNEAQ. Deletions cut 0 bases from V and 0 bases from J, with 6 bases between. CDR3 DNA: TGTGCCAGCAGCTTAGCCCCAAGCTCCTACGAGCAGTACTTC. As protein: CASSLAPSSYEQYF. The whole variable domain, remainder taken from reference TRBV7-8 and TRBJ2-7, is GAGVSQSPRYKVAKRGQDVALRCDPISGHVSLFWYQQALGQGPEFLTYFQNEAQLDKSGLPSDRFFAERPEGSVSTLKIQRTQQEDSAVYLCASSLAPSSYEQYFGPGTRLTVT.

The sample holds a few counts of this clonotype. The chain uses TRBV10-3 and TRBJ2-7; D may be TRBD1 or TRBD2 (6 bases each). This CDR3 comprises 15 residues. The V gene's germline CDR1 is ENHRY and CDR2 SYGVKD. The V end lost 0 bases, the J end lost 4 bases, and 13 bases lay between the germline ends. The CDR3 coding sequence is TGTGCCATCAGTGAGTCGACTGGGGGGCGTTACGAGCAGTACTTC. It encodes CAISESTGGRYEQYF.

Here the CDR3 reads CASSWMSGNTGELFF. CDR3 in DNA: TGTGCCAGCAGCTGGATGAGTGGGAACACCGGGGAGCTGTTTTTT. The chain uses TRBV5-4 and TRBJ2-2; no clear D gene. CDR1 SGHNT and CDR2 YYREEE come from the germline V gene (reference sequence). Trimming took 3 bases from V and 1 from J, leaving 10 bases between them. The CDR3 has 15 residues.

The V gene is TRBV7-3, the J gene TRBJ2-7; 8 bases map to TRBD2. Germline lookup yields CDR1 SGHTA and CDR2 FQGTGA. This CDR3 spans 15 amino acids. J gave up 3 bases and V 5 bases, and 9 bases lay outside the gene matches. The CDR3 here is CASSQWRTSNYEQYF. In DNA, the CDR3 is TGTGCCAGCAGCCAGTGGCGGACTAGCAACTACGAGCAGTACTTC.

This chain connects TRBV25-1 to TRBJ2-2; D remains ambiguous. V lost 7 bases and J 7 bases, leaving 10 bases between the germline ends. Germline CDR1 and CDR2: MGHDK and SYGVNS. The CDR3 has 12 residues. CDR3 region: CASTQAIGELFF. Written as DNA, the CDR3 is TGTGCCAGCACTCAGGCTATCGGGGAGCTGTTTTTT.

For this clonotype: With a much larger clone just one base away, this may be a read error. CDR3 loop: CATGDPRTGTDTQYF. The CDR3 nucleotides read TGTGCCACCGGTGATCCCCGGACAGGGACAGATACGCAGTATTTT. V gene TRBV24-1 combines with J gene TRBJ2-3; TRBD1 matches 8 bases. The CDR3 is 15 amino acids. Germline V gene lookup returns CDR1 KGHDR and CDR2 SFDVKD.

J is TRBJ2-7 and V is TRBV19; 8 nucleotides align to TRBD1. This CDR3 is built from 15 residues. Germline trimming cut 2 bases from V and 3 bases from J; bases unmatched to any gene: 6. CDR1 LNHDA and CDR2 SQIVND come from the germline V gene (reference sequence). The CDR3 nucleotides read TGTGCCAGTAGTATAAACCAGGGGGCCGTCTACGAGCAGTACTTC. Translating it yields CASSINQGAVYEQYF.

The chain combines TRBV7-6 with TRBJ2-5, with 7 bases fitting TRBD1. Germline V gene data show CDR1 as SGHVS and CDR2 as FNYEAQ. This CDR3 is built from 15 residues. Unmatched junction bases numbered 12, after V lost 5 bases and J lost 6 bases. In DNA form, the CDR3 reads TGTGCCAGCAGCAAGAGTACGACAGGGCGACAGACCCAGTACTTC. Its translation is CASSKSTTGRQTQYF.

In its sample, this clonotype was seen a few times. The V call is TRBV7-2, the J call TRBJ2-5; possible D gene TRBD2, 6 bases. Trimming left V 4 bases short and J 3 bases short, with 12 bases between. The CDR3 runs 14 residues. The germline V gene has CDR1 SGHTA and CDR2 FQGNSA. The CDR3 spells CASSSFTGEETQYF. The CDR3 DNA sequence: TGTGCCAGCAGCTCGTTCACGGGAGAAGAGACCCAGTACTTC.

The chain employs TRBV6-2 or TRBV6-3 and TRBJ1-1, with D hard to call. The CDR3 covers 14 residues. Trimming pared 0 bases from V and 4 bases from J, leaving 9 bases between. Germline assignment: CDR1 MNHEY and CDR2 SVGEGT. The CDR3 DNA follows: TGTGCCAGCAGTTACTCGGATCAGGCCACTGAAGCTTTCTTT. Translating it yields CASSYSDQATEAFF.

This clonotype was picked up a small number of times. The V call is TRBV19, the J call TRBJ2-1; D not resolved. This CDR3 contains 13 residues. The V gene lost 6 bases and the J gene lost 4 bases, with 10 bases spanning the gap. Germline V CDR1 and CDR2: LNHDA, SQIVND (reference sequence). DNA of the CDR3: TGTGCCAGTAGCCTGGACGGGTACAATGAGCAGTTCTTC. Protein sequence: CASSLDGYNEQFF.

The chain combines TRBV25-1 with TRBJ2-2, with TRBD2 matching over 8 bases. The CDR3 consists of 17 residues. CDR1 MGHDK and CDR2 SYGVNS come from the germline V gene. The junction had 10 bases not matched to a gene; V was cut back by 3 bases and J by 4 bases. CDR3 in DNA: TGTGCCAGCAGTGATTCTGTGGGACTAGGAGTCACCGGGGAGCTGTTTTTT. It is translated as CASSDSVGLGVTGELFF.

This clonotype was observed many times. The rearrangement links TRBV7-2 to TRBJ2-1; D is perhaps TRBD2 (6 bases). With 3 bases removed from V and 1 base from J, the gap between germline ends came to 13 bases. Per the germline V gene, CDR1 is SGHTA and CDR2 is FQGNSA. CDR3 size: 16 residues. The DNA of the CDR3 is TGTGCCAGCAGCTTGTTTAGCGGTATTTCCTACAATGAGCAGTTCTTC. Amino acid sequence: CASSLFSGISYNEQFF.

This chain connects TRBV7-2 to TRBJ2-3; 7 bases map to TRBD2. Per the germline V gene, CDR1 is SGHTA and CDR2 is FQGNSA. The CDR3 is 16 residues long. J gave up 0 bases and V 5 bases, and 8 bases lay outside the gene matches. The CDR3 reads CASSPGTTPSTDTQYF. CDR3 sequence (DNA): TGTGCCAGCAGCCCTGGGACTACCCCGAGCACAGATACGCAGTATTTT.

The chain has TRBV4-1 and TRBJ1-2, with 9 bases that match TRBD1. J lost 4 bases, V lost 4 bases, and 7 bases had no gene match. The CDR3 length is 15 residues. Germline assignment: CDR1 MGHRA and CDR2 YSYEKL. CDR3 DNA: TGCGCCAGCAGCCCAAGGGGACAGGGAATCTATGGCTACACCTTC. As protein: CASSPRGQGIYGYTF.

V usage is TRBV5-1 and J usage is TRBJ1-4; D gene unclear. Trimming stripped 4 bases from V and 2 bases from J, with 6 bases between. Germline V CDR1 and CDR2: SGHRS, YFSETQ. The CDR3 is 13 amino acids. CDR3 sequence reads: CASSRWTNEKLFF. For the CDR3, the DNA is TGCGCCAGCAGCCGGTGGACTAATGAAAAACTGTTTTTT. The entire variable domain, with the rest obtained from reference TRBV5-1 and TRBJ1-4, is as follows: KAGVTQTPRYLIKTRGQQVTLSCSPISGHRSVSWYQQTPGQGLQFLFEYFSETQRNKGNFPGRFSGRQFSNSRSEMNVSTLELGDSALYLCASSRWTNEKLFFGSGTQLSVL.

J is TRBJ2-7 and V is TRBV7-9; TRBD1 matches at 7 bases. The CDR3 contains 15 residues. CDR1 and CDR2 (germline): SEHNR, FQNEAQ (reference sequence). V shed 3 bases and J 3 bases; nucleotides not matched to a gene: 8. The chain's CDR3 is CASSLDDREDYEQYF. In DNA form, the CDR3 reads TGTGCCAGCAGCTTGGACGACAGGGAAGACTACGAGCAGTACTTC. The full variable domain, with the rest looked up from reference TRBV7-9 and TRBJ2-7, is DTGVSQNPRHKITKRGQNVTFRCDPISEHNRLYWYRQTLGQGPEFLTYFQNEAQLEKSRLLSDRFSAERPKGSFSTLEIQRTEQGDSAMYLCASSLDDREDYEQYFGPGTRLTVT.

Notes on this clonotype: The junction departs from germline at one end; a sequencing error may be responsible. The chain employs TRBV5-4 and TRBJ2-3, with 9 bases identical to TRBD2. The CDR3 is 14 residues long. Germline V CDR1 and CDR2: SGHNT, YYREEE (reference sequence). This CDR3 is CTSEPGLASDTQYF. The CDR3 nucleotides read TGTACCAGCGAACCGGGACTAGCATCAGATACGCAGTATTTT.

V and J are TRBV20-1 and TRBJ1-1; D gene unclear. The CDR3 length is 13 residues. V was shortened by 0 bases and J by 5 bases, with 10 bases between the two germline ends. From germline, CDR1 is DFQATT and CDR2 SNEGSKA (reference sequence). The CDR3 bases are TGCAGTGCTAGAGATGGAGCGGGTACTGAAGCTTTCTTT. Protein product: CSARDGAGTEAFF.

The sample holds many counts of this clonotype. The chain is built from TRBV7-2 and TRBJ2-2; D is ambiguous. The CDR3 has 20 amino acids. V was clipped by 1 base and J by 0 bases, with 21 bases between them. From germline, CDR1 is SGHTA and CDR2 FQGNSA. The CDR3 sequence is CASSLGRRYSQRTNTGELFF. DNA for the CDR3: TGTGCCAGCAGCTTAGGACGTAGGTACAGCCAACGGACGAACACCGGGGAGCTGTTTTTT.

This chain uses TRBV27 with TRBJ1-1; D is uncertain. This CDR3 is built from 14 residues. Trimming took off 1 base at V and 1 base at J, with 7 bases between the two ends. The germline V gene has CDR1 MNHEY and CDR2 SMNVEV (reference sequence). CDR3: CASSLWRENTEAFF. The CDR3 DNA follows: TGTGCCAGCAGTTTATGGCGGGAGAACACTGAAGCTTTCTTT.

This clonotype was seen at least ten times. The chain recombines TRBV7-2 with TRBJ2-1; 8 bases match TRBD2. V gave up 4 bases and J gave up 5 bases; unmatched junction bases: 13. The CDR3 extends over 17 amino acids. Germline V gene lookup returns CDR1 SGHTA and CDR2 FQGNSA. The CDR3 DNA reads as TGTGCCAGCAGCTGGGTCTCAGCGGGGGCGTCAAACAATGAGCAGTTCTTC. Amino acids: CASSWVSAGASNNEQFF.

This clonotype has just a few counts. The chain has TRBV3-1 and TRBJ1-1; D is ambiguous. Per the germline V gene, CDR1 is LGHDT and CDR2 is YNNKEL (reference sequence). Trimming removed 6 bases from V and 4 bases from J, with 12 bases in between. CDR3 length: 13 amino acids. The CDR3 bases are TGTGCCAGCAGAGATCTGGTCGGCACTGAAGCTTTCTTT. It encodes CASRDLVGTEAFF.